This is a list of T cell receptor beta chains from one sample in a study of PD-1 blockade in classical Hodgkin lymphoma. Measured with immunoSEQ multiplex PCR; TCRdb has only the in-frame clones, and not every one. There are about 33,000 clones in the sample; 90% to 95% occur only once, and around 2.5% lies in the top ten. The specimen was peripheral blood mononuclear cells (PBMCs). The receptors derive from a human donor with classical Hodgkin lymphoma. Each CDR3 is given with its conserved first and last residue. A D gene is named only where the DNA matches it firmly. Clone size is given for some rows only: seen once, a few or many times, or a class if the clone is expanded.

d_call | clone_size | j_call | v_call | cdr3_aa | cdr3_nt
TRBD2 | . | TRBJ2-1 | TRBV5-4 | CASSFTTGGPYNEQFF | TGTGCCAGCAGCTTCACCACGGGGGGGCCCTACAATGAGCAGTTCTTC
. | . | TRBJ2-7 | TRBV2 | CASRPGIYEQYF | TGTGCCAGCAGGCCCGGGATTTACGAGCAGTACTTC
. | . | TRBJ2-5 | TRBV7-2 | CASTALGGAETQYF | TGTGCCAGCACCGCGCTCGGGGGCGCGGAGACCCAGTACTTC
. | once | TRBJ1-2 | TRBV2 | CASTNFPDYYGYTF | TGTGCCAGCACCAACTTCCCCGACTACTATGGCTACACCTTC
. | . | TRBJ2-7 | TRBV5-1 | CASSSRTDSYEQYF | TGCGCCAGCAGCTCCCGGACAGATTCCTACGAGCAGTACTTC
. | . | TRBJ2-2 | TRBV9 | CASRRGDTGELFF | TGTGCCAGCAGACGGGGTGACACCGGGGAGCTGTTTTTT
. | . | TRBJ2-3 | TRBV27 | CASSYSFYDTQYF | TGTGCCAGCAGTTACTCCTTCTACGATACGCAGTATTTT
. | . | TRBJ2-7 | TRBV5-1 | CASSLVSGNYEQYF | TGCGCCAGCAGCTTGGTATCAGGGAACTACGAGCAGTACTTC
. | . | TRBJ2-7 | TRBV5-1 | CASSLEVRSSAGQYF | TGCGCCAGCAGCTTGGAGGTACGGTCCTCCGCCGGGCAGTACTTC
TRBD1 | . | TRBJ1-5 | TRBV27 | CASSRRGQGSQPQHF | TGTGCCAGCAGCCGAAGGGGACAGGGGAGTCAGCCCCAGCATTTT
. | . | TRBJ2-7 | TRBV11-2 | CASSFFKDYEQYF | TGTGCCAGCAGCTTCTTTAAAGACTACGAGCAGTACTTC
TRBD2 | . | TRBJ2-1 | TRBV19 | CASSTALAGSYNEQFF | TGTGCCAGTAGTACGGCACTAGCGGGGTCCTACAATGAGCAGTTCTTC
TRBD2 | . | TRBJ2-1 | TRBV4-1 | CASRLQRELGNEQFF | TGCGCCAGCCGTCTTCAGCGGGAGCTGGGGAATGAGCAGTTCTTC
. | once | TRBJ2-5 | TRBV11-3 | CASSPLGAETQYF | TGTGCCAGCAGCCCCCTCGGGGCCGAGACCCAGTACTTC
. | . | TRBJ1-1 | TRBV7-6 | CASSLGGAPSSTEAFF | TGTGCCAGCAGCTTAGGCGGGGCCCCGTCTTCCACTGAAGCTTTCTTT
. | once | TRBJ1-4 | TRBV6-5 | CASSVRGGNEKLFF | TGTGCCAGCAGTGTCCGAGGTGGGAATGAAAAACTGTTTTTT
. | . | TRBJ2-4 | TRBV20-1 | CSAEPLNIQYF | TGCAGTGCTGAGCCGTTAAACATTCAGTACTTC
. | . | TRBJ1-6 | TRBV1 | CTSSRECRGNSPLHF | TGCACCAGCAGCCGAGAATGCAGGGGGAATTCACCCCTCCACTTT
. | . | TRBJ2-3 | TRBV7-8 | CASSLWGANPDTQYF | TGTGCCAGCAGCTTGTGGGGGGCAAATCCAGATACGCAGTATTTT
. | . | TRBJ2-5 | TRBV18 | CASSPRQETQYF | TGTGCCAGCTCACCACGGCAAGAGACCCAGTACTTC
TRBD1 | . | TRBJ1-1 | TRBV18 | CASSPIGTGAEAFF | TGTGCCAGCTCACCAATAGGGACAGGGGCCGAAGCTTTCTTT
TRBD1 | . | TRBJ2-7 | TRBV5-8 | CASSYGTGVLTEQYF | TGTGCCAGCAGCTATGGGACAGGCGTTCTTACCGAGCAGTACTTC
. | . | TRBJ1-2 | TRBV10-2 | CASRTDSYGYTF | TGCGCCAGCAGAACTGACTCCTATGGCTACACCTTC
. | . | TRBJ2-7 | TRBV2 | CASSDQGKDYEQYF | TGTGCCAGCAGTGATCAGGGGAAGGATTACGAGCAGTACTTC
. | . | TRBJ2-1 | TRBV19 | CASSIRVGSYNEQFF | TGTGCCAGTAGTATAAGGGTAGGGTCCTACAATGAGCAGTTCTTC
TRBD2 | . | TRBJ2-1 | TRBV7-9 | CASSLLAGDYNEQFF | TGTGCCAGCAGCCTTCTAGCGGGGGATTACAATGAGCAGTTCTTC
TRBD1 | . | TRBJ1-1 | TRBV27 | CASSRDRDTEAFF | TGTGCCAGCAGTCGGGACAGGGACACTGAAGCTTTCTTT
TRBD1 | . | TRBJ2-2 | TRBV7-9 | CASSFLQGTSNTGELFF | TGTGCCAGCAGCTTCTTACAGGGGACGTCGAACACCGGGGAGCTGTTTTTT
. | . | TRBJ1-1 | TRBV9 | CASSGSPWGEETEAFF | TGTGCCAGCAGCGGTTCCCCGTGGGGGGAGGAGACTGAAGCTTTCTTT
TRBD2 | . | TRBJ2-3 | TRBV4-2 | CASSQQPRAGDDLDTQYF | TGTGCCAGCAGCCAACAACCTAGAGCGGGGGACGACTTAGATACGCAGTATTTT
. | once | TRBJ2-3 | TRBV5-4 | CASSSLRADTQYF | TGTGCCAGCAGCTCGCTGAGGGCAGATACGCAGTATTTT
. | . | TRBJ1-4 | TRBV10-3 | CAISDDRNEKLFF | TGTGCCATCAGTGATGACAGAAATGAAAAACTGTTTTTT
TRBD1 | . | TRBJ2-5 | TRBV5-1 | CASSLGQGETQYF | TGCGCCAGCAGCTTGGGACAGGGAGAGACCCAGTACTTC
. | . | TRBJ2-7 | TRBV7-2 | CASSLGLVVDEQYF | TGTGCCAGCAGCTTAGGACTAGTAGTCGACGAGCAGTACTTC
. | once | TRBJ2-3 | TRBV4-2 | CASSQGREAQYF | TGTGCCAGCAGCCAAGGGCGGGAAGCGCAGTATTTT
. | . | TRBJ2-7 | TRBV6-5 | CASSYKANSYEQYF | TGTGCCAGCAGTTACAAGGCCAACTCCTACGAGCAGTACTTC
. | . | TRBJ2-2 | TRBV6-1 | CASSERLPSAGELFF | TGTGCCAGCAGTGAAAGGCTTCCAAGTGCCGGGGAGCTGTTTTTT
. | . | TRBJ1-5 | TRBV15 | CATSREISGAGQPQHF | TGTGCCACCAGCAGAGAAATTTCTGGGGCGGGCCAGCCCCAGCATTTT
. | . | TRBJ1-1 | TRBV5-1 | CASSWEVNTEAFF | TGCGCCAGCAGCTGGGAGGTGAACACTGAAGCTTTCTTT
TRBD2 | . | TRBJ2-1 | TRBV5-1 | CASSFRLAGDNEQFF | TGCGCCAGCAGCTTCAGACTAGCGGGGGACAATGAGCAGTTCTTC
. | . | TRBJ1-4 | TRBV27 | CASSTGWGAVEKLFF | TGTGCCAGCAGTACCGGATGGGGGGCGGTTGAAAAACTGTTTTTT
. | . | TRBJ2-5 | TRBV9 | CASSVEFSTAYPGTQYF | TGTGCCAGCAGCGTAGAATTCTCGACAGCTTATCCTGGGACCCAGTACTTC
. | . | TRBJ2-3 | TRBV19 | CASSNGGYYYRTDTQYF | TGTGCCAGTAGTAACGGCGGGTACTATTATCGCACAGATACGCAGTATTTT
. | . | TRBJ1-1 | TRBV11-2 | CASSALIRTEAFF | TGTGCCAGCAGCGCATTGATTAGGACTGAAGCTTTCTTT
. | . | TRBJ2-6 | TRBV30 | CAWGGDGQPGANVLTF | TGTGCCTGGGGCGGGGACGGCCAACCTGGGGCCAACGTCCTGACTTTC
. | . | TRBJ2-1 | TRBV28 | CASSEGRSYNEQFF | TGTGCCAGCAGTGAGGGGAGATCCTACAATGAGCAGTTCTTC
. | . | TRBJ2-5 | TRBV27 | CASSLSWRDHGTQYF | TGTGCCAGCAGTTTATCGTGGCGGGACCACGGGACCCAGTACTTC